This T cell receptor (beta chain) originates from a study of blood T cell repertoires in COVID-19. In the study overall: From T cells, B-cell-depleted T cells, or PBMCs came the material, which was cDNA or gDNA.

Germline V CDR1 and CDR2: SGHRS, YFSETQ. V was pared by 4 bases and J by 1 base, with 4 bases of the junction left unmatched. This CDR3 is 16 amino acids long. Participant age was roughly 18 to 100 years, and participants resided in approximately 25 US areas. Authors' data handling: The authors estimated nucleated cell counts from reference gene primer amplification. The protocol was immunoSEQ multiplex PCR, while the TCRdb copy is restricted to in-frame clones and leaves out a portion. V, J and clone size are those of that table, while D and trimming were read from the DNA. Of a few hundred thousand clones listed, about 91% are singletons.

The V call is TRBV5-1, the J call TRBJ2-7, with 14 bases lining up with TRBD2. This sequence was found in a woman in her thirties or forties with acute COVID-19. Sequences were obtained from PBMCs or T cells enriched from blood (not recorded which). The CDR3 sequence: CASSGRTSGRSYEQYF. The CDR3 DNA sequence: TGCGCCAGCAGCGGCAGGACTAGCGGGAGGTCCTACGAGCAGTACTTC.